Each of the 21 T cell receptor beta chains below was sequenced from the same sample in a study of T cells after yellow fever vaccination. Via MiXCR, TCRdb re-called the 5' RACE reads, giving one row per CDR3 protein. The sample includes over 85,000 distinct CDR3 sequences, roughly 9% of them seen just once. The material sequenced was CD8+ T cells not binding an NS4B(214-222) dextramer, sorted from PBMCs, taken about 2 weeks after the first yellow fever vaccination. The receptors were gathered from a man between 18 and 35 years old who received the YFV17D yellow fever vaccine.

The chain employs TRBV4-1 and TRBJ1-2, with 7 bases that match TRBD1. Trimming cost V 0 bases and J 6 bases; bases outside gene matches: 4. Germline-derived CDR1 and CDR2 are MGHRA and YSYEKL. CDR3 size: 14 residues. The CDR3 DNA reads TGCGCCAGCAGCCAAGAGGGACAGATAGATGGCTACACCTTC. It encodes CASSQEGQIDGYTF.

This clonotype was detected a few times. This rearrangement joins TRBV7-6 to TRBJ2-7; TRBD1 might be the D (6 bases). This CDR3 region has 15 residues. The germline CDR1 and CDR2 sequences are SGHVS and FNYEAQ. Trimming stripped 1 base from V and 3 bases from J, with 13 bases between. This CDR3 is CASSLGQGTYYEQYV. CDR3 in DNA: TGTGCCAGCAGCTTAGGCCAAGGGACATACTACGAGCAGTACGTC.

This chain connects TRBV20-1 to TRBJ1-2, with no clear D. This CDR3 region has 14 residues. Looked up from germline, CDR1 is DFQATT and CDR2 is SNEGSKA (reference sequence). V shed 2 bases and J shed 3 bases, with 13 bases lying between them. The CDR3 loop reads CSARSGIRDYGYTF. For the CDR3, the DNA is TGCAGTGCTAGATCTGGGATTCGTGACTATGGCTACACCTTC.

This sequence joins TRBV7-6 and TRBJ1-1, with unresolved D. The CDR3 covers 15 residues. The V gene lost 3 bases and the J gene lost 0 bases, with 11 bases spanning the gap. CDR1 and CDR2 (germline): SGHVS, FNYEAQ. CDR3 in amino acids: CASSFPRNMNTEAFF. DNA of the CDR3: TGTGCCAGCAGCTTTCCCCGGAACATGAACACTGAAGCTTTCTTT.

The chain uses TRBV6-5 and TRBJ2-7; D unresolved. This CDR3 contains 14 residues. With 2 bases removed from V and 5 bases from J, the gap between germline ends came to 13 bases. Germline V lookup: CDR1 MNHEY, CDR2 SVGAGI. CDR3 sequence: CASSYPDFTHEQYF. CDR3 in DNA: TGTGCCAGCAGTTACCCAGATTTCACCCACGAGCAGTACTTC.

The rearrangement joins TRBV7-6 to TRBJ1-1; 8 positions agree with TRBD1. This CDR3 is 14 amino acids long. Germline V lookup: CDR1 SGHVS, CDR2 FNYEAQ. The V and J ends lost 5 bases and 4 bases, in that order; junction bases with no gene match: 6. CDR3 coding DNA: TGTGCCAGCAGCCGAAAACAGGGGGGCACTGAAGCTTTCTTT. Translated: CASSRKQGGTEAFF.

V gene TRBV7-9 combines with J gene TRBJ2-3, with D possibly TRBD1 on 6 matching bases. CDR1 and CDR2 (germline): SEHNR, FQNEAQ (reference sequence). V shed 3 bases and J shed 2 bases, with 12 bases lying between them. The CDR3 is made up of 15 amino acids. The CDR3 region has the DNA TGTGCCAGCAGCTTCTCCGGGACACCCACAGATACGCAGTATTTT. Translation gives CASSFSGTPTDTQYF. Based on the CDR3 plus reference TRBV7-9 and TRBJ2-3, the full variable domain is DTGVSQNPRHKITKRGQNVTFRCDPISEHNRLYWYRQTLGQGPEFLTYFQNEAQLEKSRLLSDRFSAERPKGSFSTLEIQRTEQGDSAMYLCASSFSGTPTDTQYFGPGTRLTVL.

This clonotype came up many times. The chain is built from TRBV7-8 and TRBJ2-3, with 7 bases fitting TRBD1. The J segment lost 0 bases and the V segment lost 5 bases, leaving 5 bases of the junction unmatched. The length of the CDR3 is 15 residues. The germline V gene has CDR1 SGHVS and CDR2 FQNEAQ. The CDR3 loop reads CASSLRQGSTDTQYF. CDR3 sequence (DNA): TGTGCCAGCAGCCTGAGACAGGGTAGCACAGATACGCAGTATTTT.

The chain links TRBV4-2 to TRBJ2-7, with a tentative D call TRBD1 (6 bases). Deletions cut 2 bases from V and 7 bases from J, with 15 bases between. Germline V gives CDR1 LGHNA, CDR2 YNFKEQ. The CDR3 totals 14 residues. The CDR3 bases are TGTGCCAGCAGCCAATACCGGGACACCCAAGAGCAGTACTTC. As protein: CASSQYRDTQEQYF.

There are a few counts of this clonotype. CDR3 coding DNA: TGCGCCAGCAGCTTGGTAGGCAATCAGCCCCAGCATTTT. This gives the protein CASSLVGNQPQHF. This chain links TRBV5-1 with TRBJ1-5; no clear D gene. The CDR3 sequence is 13 residues long. The V gene's germline CDR1 is SGHRS and CDR2 YFSETQ. The V gene lost 0 bases and the J gene lost 2 bases, with 3 bases spanning the gap. The full variable domain, its missing parts supplied by reference TRBV5-1 and TRBJ1-5, is KAGVTQTPRYLIKTRGQQVTLSCSPISGHRSVSWYQQTPGQGLQFLFEYFSETQRNKGNFPGRFSGRQFSNSRSEMNVSTLELGDSALYLCASSLVGNQPQHFGDGTRLSIL.

Many counts were recorded for this clonotype. The chain recombines TRBV10-2 with TRBJ1-1, with TRBD1 as a possible D gene (6 bases). The germline gives CDR1 WSHSY, CDR2 SAAADI. The CDR3 length is 13 residues. Trimming cost V 7 bases and J 4 bases, with 13 bases left between them. CDR3 in DNA: TGCGCCAGCAAGTCGGGGGGCACCACTGAAGCTTTCTTT. The encoded protein is CASKSGGTTEAFF.

This clonotype occurred a few times. V is TRBV4-1 and J is TRBJ2-5, with D perhaps assigned TRBD1 or TRBD2 (5 bases each). The CDR3 extends over 17 amino acids. The V and J ends lost 4 bases and 3 bases respectively, with 21 bases between them. The germline V gene has CDR1 MGHRA and CDR2 YSYEKL. The CDR3 nucleotides read TGCGCCAGCAGCCCAGTGGGAGAGGGGAAAATGGAAGAGACCCAGTACTTC. It yields the protein CASSPVGEGKMEETQYF.

This clonotype was seen only a few times. CDR3 loop: CASSLGTEYEQYF. The CDR3 DNA reads as TGTGCCAGCAGTTTAGGGACAGAATACGAGCAGTACTTC. The chain links TRBV27 to TRBJ2-7; 7 nucleotides match TRBD1. Germline CDR1 and CDR2: MNHEY and SMNVEV (reference sequence). CDR3 length: 13 amino acids. The ends lost 2 bases at V and 4 bases at J; junction bases unmatched: 2.

This clonotype was detected a few times. The V and J genes are TRBV13 and TRBJ2-4; D might be TRBD1 (7 bases). In germline, CDR1 is PRHDT, CDR2 FYEKMQ (reference sequence). CDR3 length: 18 residues. Trimming cost V 0 bases and J 1 base, with 16 bases left between them. The CDR3 sequence: CASSLGLATGRAKNIQYF. The CDR3 DNA follows: TGTGCCAGCAGCTTAGGCCTCGCGACAGGGAGGGCCAAAAACATTCAGTACTTC.

This chain connects TRBV7-2 to TRBJ2-3, with no clear D. Trimming stripped 9 bases from V and 8 bases from J, with 12 bases between. The CDR3 is 11 residues long. Germline V gives CDR1 SGHTA, CDR2 FQGNSA. This chain's CDR3 is CASRLGGTQYF. The CDR3, as DNA: TGTGCCAGTAGACTGGGCGGTACGCAGTATTTT.

The chain combines TRBV12-3 or TRBV12-4 with TRBJ1-3; D is perhaps TRBD1 (6 bases). Trimming removed 6 bases from V and 0 bases from J, with 12 bases in between. The CDR3 length is 15 residues. CDR3: CASSGGRLSGNTIYF. DNA for the CDR3: TGTGCCAGCAGCGGGGGCCGCCTCTCTGGAAACACCATATATTTT.

The chain joins TRBV7-9 to TRBJ1-1, with 8 bases aligning to TRBD1. Per the germline V gene, CDR1 is SEHNR and CDR2 is FQNEAQ (reference sequence). This CDR3 has 12 amino acids. V lost 6 bases and J lost 7; bases outside the gene matches: 4. DNA for the CDR3: TGTGCCAGCAGTCCCGGGACAGGTGAAGCTTTCTTT. It is translated as CASSPGTGEAFF.

This clonotype was detected a few times. The rearrangement joins TRBV14 to TRBJ1-1, with D tentatively TRBD1 (6 bases). The CDR3 is 14 amino acids. Trimming removed 3 bases at V and 7 bases at J, with 15 bases between. Per the germline V gene, CDR1 is SGHDN and CDR2 is FVKESK. The CDR3, as DNA: TGTGCCAGCAGCCACGGGGGGCTCAATCTTGAAGCTTTCTTT. Translated, it gives CASSHGGLNLEAFF. Full variable domain (missing parts from reference TRBV14 and TRBJ1-1): EAGVTQFPSHSVIEKGQTVTLRCDPISGHDNLYWYRRVMGKEIKFLLHFVKESKQDESGMPNNRFLAERTGGTYSTLKVQPAELEDSGVYFCASSHGGLNLEAFFGQGTRLTVV.

This clonotype appeared many times. This chain connects TRBV6-1 to TRBJ2-1; 7 nucleotides agree with TRBD2. This CDR3 is built from 15 residues. The junction had 5 bases not matched to a gene; V was cut back by 3 bases and J by 3 bases. Germline values: CDR1 MNHNS, CDR2 SASEGT. Here the CDR3 reads CASSDGAGDYNEQFF. The DNA of the CDR3 is TGTGCCAGCAGTGACGGGGCGGGGGACTACAATGAGCAGTTCTTC.

V gene TRBV5-1 combines with J gene TRBJ2-2, with D possibly matching TRBD1 (5 bases). This CDR3 comprises 16 residues. Germline values: CDR1 SGHRS, CDR2 YFSETQ. Trimming removed 0 bases from V and 0 bases from J, with 9 bases in between. CDR3 nucleotide sequence: TGCGCCAGCAGCTTGGTAGGGGAATCGAACACCGGGGAGCTGTTTTTT. Encoded protein: CASSLVGESNTGELFF.

This clonotype turned up a few times. The chain employs TRBV29-1 and TRBJ1-1; D is unclear. The germline V and J ends were trimmed by 1 base and 0 bases, with 9 bases remaining between them. CDR3 length: 14 residues. Germline V gene sequence: CDR1 SQVTM, CDR2 ANQGSEA. CDR3 amino acids: CSVEGHGLNTEAFF. The DNA for the CDR3 is TGCAGCGTTGAAGGGCACGGACTGAACACTGAAGCTTTCTTT. The full variable domain, its missing parts supplied by reference TRBV29-1 and TRBJ1-1, is SAVISQKPSRDICQRGTSLTIQCQVDSQVTMMFWYRQQPGQSLTLIATANQGSEATYESGFVIDKFPISRPNLTFSTLTVSNMSPEDSSIYLCSVEGHGLNTEAFFGQGTRLTVV.